The 29 T cell receptor beta chains below were found in one sample sequenced in a study of control samples from healthy donors and cancer patients. Clones were read by immunoSEQ multiplex PCR, and TCRdb kept only the in-frame ones, dropping some. The repertoire consists of around 75,000 clones, with 85% to 95% occurring once and the leading ten covering about 5%. The sequenced material came from blood. The receptors originated from a woman aged 55-75 years in good health.

DNA of the CDR3: TGTGCCAGCAGCAGGGACAATGAGCAGTTCTTC. This gives the protein CASSRDNEQFF. This chain uses TRBV7-9 with TRBJ2-1, with D unclear. In germline, CDR1 is SEHNR, CDR2 FQNEAQ (reference sequence). CDR3 length: 11 residues. V gave up 5 bases and J gave up 5 bases, with 4 bases separating them.

The chain recombines TRBV2 with TRBJ1-5; no definite D call. Trimming cost V 0 bases and J 2 bases, with 8 bases left between them. Germline V gene lookup returns CDR1 SNHLY and CDR2 FYNNEI. This CDR3 has 15 amino acids. CDR3: CASSEALRGNQPQHF. The CDR3 nucleotides read TGTGCCAGCAGTGAAGCGCTTCGGGGCAATCAGCCCCAGCATTTT.

CDR3 region: CASSPRDLNNEQFF. CDR3 sequence (DNA): TGTGCCAGCAGCCCCCGGGACCTTAACAATGAGCAGTTCTTC. The chain combines TRBV5-5 with TRBJ2-1; D is tentatively TRBD1 or TRBD2 (5 bases each). The CDR3 loop spans 14 amino acids. The germline V gene has CDR1 SGHKS and CDR2 YYEKEE (reference sequence). The germline V and J ends were trimmed by 4 bases and 5 bases, with 13 bases remaining between them. Full variable domain (outside the CDR3, taken from reference TRBV5-5 and TRBJ2-1): DAGVTQSPTHLIKTRGQQVTLRCSPISGHKSVSWYQQVLGQGPQFIFQYYEKEERGRGNFPDRFSARQFPNYSSELNVNALLLGDSALYLCASSPRDLNNEQFFGPGTRLTVL.

V gene TRBV28 combines with J gene TRBJ2-1; 8 bases match TRBD2. CDR1 is MDHEN, CDR2 SYDVKM, per germline. This CDR3 has 15 amino acids. V was pared by 6 bases and J by 2 bases, with 6 bases of the junction left unmatched. The DNA of the CDR3 is TGTGCCAGCAGACTATTAGCGGGAACCTACAATGAGCAGTTCTTC. Its protein is CASRLLAGTYNEQFF.

The chain combines TRBV7-9 with TRBJ1-6; 10 positions match TRBD1. V dropped 5 bases and J dropped 7; count of bases not matched to a gene: 17. The CDR3 is made up of 19 amino acids. Germline V gives CDR1 SEHNR, CDR2 FQNEAQ (reference sequence). The CDR3, as DNA: TGTGCCAGCAGCGCCCCGAGGGACAGGGGTTTTATTGGCAATTCACCCCTCCACTTT. Amino acids: CASSAPRDRGFIGNSPLHF. Full variable domain (remainder filled in from reference TRBV7-9 and TRBJ1-6): DTGVSQNPRHKITKRGQNVTFRCDPISEHNRLYWYRQTLGQGPEFLTYFQNEAQLEKSRLLSDRFSAERPKGSFSTLEIQRTEQGDSAMYLCASSAPRDRGFIGNSPLHFGNGTRLTVT.

This clone appeared a few times. The rearrangement uses TRBV11-2 and TRBJ2-1; D not resolved. The V gene's germline CDR1 is SGHAT and CDR2 FQNNGV. V shed 1 base and J shed 0 bases, with 10 bases lying between them. The CDR3 loop spans 16 amino acids. CDR3 sequence (DNA): TGTGCCAGCAGCTTAGTCCCTAGGTCCTCCTACAATGAGCAGTTCTTC. Protein sequence: CASSLVPRSSYNEQFF.

This clone was seen just once. The chain has TRBV27 and TRBJ2-1; D call uncertain. V was cut by 2 bases and J by 0 bases, with 11 bases left in between. CDR1 and CDR2 from the germline V gene are MNHEY and SMNVEV (reference sequence). This CDR3 has 16 residues. The CDR3 is CASSLGLTASYNEQFF. The CDR3 DNA reads TGTGCCAGCAGTTTAGGGCTTACAGCCTCCTACAATGAGCAGTTCTTC.

This rearrangement joins TRBV5-1 to TRBJ1-4; D is possibly TRBD1 (6 bases). The CDR3 has 14 residues. The germline V gene encodes CDR1 SGHRS and CDR2 YFSETQ. The germline V and J ends were trimmed by 1 base and 4 bases, with 8 bases remaining between them. The CDR3 DNA follows: TGCGCCAGCAGCTTGACAGGGAATAATGAAAAACTGTTTTTT. It is translated as CASSLTGNNEKLFF.

The V gene is TRBV7-9, the J gene TRBJ1-5; 10 positions match TRBD1. The J segment lost 6 bases and the V segment lost 3 bases, leaving 14 bases of the junction unmatched. From germline, CDR1 is SEHNR and CDR2 FQNEAQ (reference sequence). This CDR3 region has 18 residues. Here the CDR3 DNA reads TGTGCCAGCAGCTTGGGGCTTAATGGGGGGACAGGGGTTCAGCCCCAGCATTTT. Translation gives CASSLGLNGGTGVQPQHF.

The chain links TRBV14 to TRBJ2-1; 8 bases fit TRBD1. The V gene's germline CDR1 is SGHDN and CDR2 FVKESK. The trim removed 2 bases at V and 5 bases at J, leaving 8 bases unmatched. The CDR3 length is 16 residues. The CDR3 DNA reads as TGTGCCAGCAGCCAATTGGAGGGACAGGTGAACAATGAGCAGTTCTTC. Protein product: CASSQLEGQVNNEQFF.

V usage is TRBV5-1 and J usage is TRBJ1-2; a possible D gene is TRBD1 (5 bases). The V gene's germline CDR1 is SGHRS and CDR2 YFSETQ. V was cut by 0 bases and J by 8 bases, with 14 bases left in between. The CDR3 sequence is 14 residues long. CDR3: CASSLGVGAEGYTF. DNA of the CDR3: TGCGCCAGCAGCTTGGGTGTAGGGGCAGAAGGCTACACCTTC.

The CDR3 bases are TGTGCCAGCAGTTTAGGGGGAGACAGAAGGGTCGAGCAGTACTTC. Residues: CASSLGGDRRVEQYF. The V gene is TRBV28, the J gene TRBJ2-7; D may correspond to TRBD1 or TRBD2 (5 bases each). Trimming took off 2 bases at V and 6 bases at J, with 17 bases between the two ends. Germline lookup yields CDR1 MDHEN and CDR2 SYDVKM. This CDR3 has 15 residues.

To note about this clone: Germline and junction disagree at one end, which may indicate a read error. The rearrangement links TRBV6-6 to TRBJ2-7, with a tentative D call TRBD2 (6 bases). The CDR3 loop spans 14 amino acids. Germline CDR1 is MNHNY and CDR2 is SVGAGI (reference sequence). CDR3 sequence reads: CASSYGGKSYEQHF. The CDR3 DNA reads TGTGCCAGCAGTTACGGAGGGAAGTCCTACGAGCAGCACTTC.

V usage is TRBV24-1 and J usage is TRBJ2-5; TRBD2 matches at 7 bases. CDR1 and CDR2 from the germline V gene are KGHDR and SFDVKD. Trimming cost V 1 base and J 5 bases; bases outside gene matches: 6. The CDR3 totals 15 residues. The CDR3 region is CATSDFGGSWETQYF. CDR3 DNA: TGTGCCACCAGTGATTTTGGCGGGAGTTGGGAGACCCAGTACTTC.

The chain employs TRBV7-9 and TRBJ1-1; no clear D gene. The germline V gene encodes CDR1 SEHNR and CDR2 FQNEAQ (reference sequence). V lost 7 bases to trimming and J lost 3 bases, with 21 bases between them. This CDR3 comprises 16 residues. The CDR3 DNA follows: TGTGCCAGCACCTGGAGGGAATCAGGTCGGCACACTGAAGCTTTCTTT. Its protein is CASTWRESGRHTEAFF.

Here the CDR3 DNA reads TGTGCCAGCAGCTCAGCTAACAGCGGGAACTACGAGCAGTACTTC. The encoded protein is CASSSANSGNYEQYF. This chain links TRBV6-2 or TRBV6-3 with TRBJ2-7; 7 bases line up with TRBD2. The germline gives CDR1 MNHEY, CDR2 SVGEGT. V was pared by 6 bases and J by 3 bases, with 11 bases of the junction left unmatched. The CDR3 totals 15 residues.

This chain joins TRBV11-1 and TRBJ1-3; D gene unclear. This CDR3 is 14 amino acids long. Deletions cut 5 bases from V and 2 bases from J, with 10 bases between. CDR1 is SGHAT and CDR2 is FQDESV in the germline V gene (reference sequence). The CDR3 DNA reads TGTGCCAGCAGCACGAATCAGCCTGGAAACACCATATATTTT. Translated: CASSTNQPGNTIYF.

The V gene is TRBV7-6, the J gene TRBJ1-1; the D gene is possibly TRBD1 (5 bases). Trimming pared 0 bases from V and 1 base from J, leaving 9 bases between. In germline, CDR1 is SGHVS, CDR2 FNYEAQ. The CDR3 has 15 residues. The CDR3 loop reads CASSLASDKNTEAFF. The CDR3 region has the DNA TGTGCCAGCAGCTTAGCTTCGGACAAGAACACTGAAGCTTTCTTT.

This chain connects TRBV19 to TRBJ1-1, with a possible D match to TRBD1 (6 bases). The CDR3 has 13 amino acids. With 7 bases removed from V and 10 bases from J, the gap between germline ends came to 19 bases. Germline CDR1 LNHDA, CDR2 SQIVND (reference sequence). The CDR3 bases are TGTGCCAGTACCTTCGTAGGGGGGGGGACAGCTTTCTTT. Translating gives CASTFVGGGTAFF.

The chain is built from TRBV10-3 and TRBJ1-1; D remains ambiguous. V was clipped by 6 bases and J by 2 bases, with 13 bases between them. Germline V gives CDR1 ENHRY, CDR2 SYGVKD. This CDR3 region has 14 residues. The CDR3 nucleotides read TGTGCCATCAGGCGGGCAGAGGGAAACACTGAAGCTTTCTTT. It encodes CAIRRAEGNTEAFF.

The gene calls are TRBV9 and TRBJ2-7, with 7 bases fitting TRBD2. The CDR3 runs to 15 residues. Germline V gene data show CDR1 as SGDLS and CDR2 as YYNGEE. V lost 0 bases and J lost 5; bases outside the gene matches: 8. Here the CDR3 DNA reads TGTGCCAGCAGCGTAGAGGAGGGAGGGCCAAACGAGCAGTACTTC. It is translated as CASSVEEGGPNEQYF.

The rearrangement links TRBV9 to TRBJ2-2, with TRBD2 as a possible D gene (5 bases). The CDR3 extends over 19 amino acids. V was clipped by 4 bases and J by 1 base, with 23 bases between them. Germline-derived CDR1 and CDR2 are SGDLS and YYNGEE. The CDR3 loop reads CASSLPKRQPTLNTGELFF. CDR3 nucleotides: TGTGCCAGCAGCCTTCCTAAGCGGCAGCCGACCTTGAACACCGGGGAGCTGTTTTTT.

The chain employs TRBV5-1 and TRBJ1-1; TRBD1 agrees at 10 bases. J gave up 9 bases and V 4 bases, and 9 bases lay outside the gene matches. The germline V gene encodes CDR1 SGHRS and CDR2 YFSETQ. CDR3 size: 14 residues. In nucleotides, the CDR3 is TGCGCCAGCAGCACGACGACAGGGGGCGCGCAAGCTTTCTTT. Amino acid sequence: CASSTTTGGAQAFF.

The V call is TRBV3-1 (or the pseudogene TRBV3-2), the J call TRBJ2-1; D remains ambiguous. V was pared by 4 bases and J by 0 bases, with 7 bases between. The germline V gene encodes CDR1 LGHDT and CDR2 YNNKEL (reference sequence). CDR3 length equals 14 residues. The CDR3, as DNA: TGTGCCAGCAGCCTCGCAAGCTCCTACAATGAGCAGTTCTTC. Its translation: CASSLASSYNEQFF.

The chain couples TRBV14 to TRBJ2-3, with 8 nucleotides matching TRBD1. This CDR3 has 16 residues. The V gene's germline CDR1 is SGHDN and CDR2 FVKESK. J gave up 1 base and V 1 base, and 4 bases lay outside the gene matches. The CDR3 region is CASSQGQGTRTDTQYF. Here the CDR3 DNA reads TGTGCCAGCAGCCAAGGACAGGGGACCCGCACAGATACGCAGTATTTT.

The gene calls are TRBV10-3 and TRBJ2-7; TRBD1 agrees at 9 bases. In germline, CDR1 is ENHRY, CDR2 SYGVKD. Losses at the gene ends were 8 bases for V and 5 bases for J; bases not matched to a gene: 7. The CDR3 has 13 residues. In DNA form, the CDR3 reads TGTGCCATCGGGGGGACAGGGTTCGACGAGCAGTACTTC. This encodes CAIGGTGFDEQYF.

V and J are TRBV7-2 and TRBJ2-7; 7 positions match TRBD1. This CDR3 is 13 amino acids long. Germline V gene data show CDR1 as SGHTA and CDR2 as FQGNSA. After removal of 5 bases from V and 3 bases from J, the junction contained 4 bases not matched to a gene. CDR3 DNA sequence: TGTGCCAGCAGCCGACAGGGAAACTACGAGCAGTACTTC. Amino acid sequence: CASSRQGNYEQYF.

The chain joins TRBV6-2 or TRBV6-3 to TRBJ2-3, with 10 positions matching TRBD2. Germline V gives CDR1 MNHEY, CDR2 SVGEGT. The CDR3 runs to 15 residues. With 5 bases clipped from V and 3 bases from J, the junction kept 5 bases outside the gene matches. CDR3 sequence: CASSDLAGVTDTQYF. CDR3 bases: TGTGCCAGCAGTGACCTAGCGGGAGTGACAGATACGCAGTATTTT.

The CDR3 nucleotides are TGTGCCAGCAGCCAAGGGGGACAGGTTGCAGGTCAGCCCCAGCATTTT. Protein product: CASSQGGQVAGQPQHF. The chain carries TRBV3-1 (or the pseudogene TRBV3-2) and TRBJ1-5; 8 bases align to TRBD1. CDR1 LGHDT and CDR2 YNNKEL come from the germline V gene (reference sequence). V trimming: 1 base; J trimming: 6 bases; junction bases outside the gene matches: 8. The CDR3 runs 16 residues.